The T cell receptor beta chain under discussion was sequenced for a study of regulatory T cells in long-lasting Graves disease. As for the study in general: Persistence in Graves' disease denoted antithyroid drug use beyond 5 years alongside positive TSH receptor antibodies.

As to time point: persistent/refractory GD, antithyroid drugs over 5 years with positive TRAb. Following extraction of RNA from PBMCs, that RNA was used to make the TCR library. The germline CDR1 and CDR2 sequences are SGHRS and YFSETQ. V shed 6 bases and J shed 0 bases, with 10 bases lying between them. The CDR3 spans 15 residues. The sample holds a few counts of this clonotype. Its antigen is not known. Study results and caveats: The study found TRBV28, TRBJ1-2 and TRBJ2-5 favored in persistent disease. Persistent patients shared more public clonotypes (2,741) than new patients (about 930). Graves' patients with persistent disease showed TCR diversity lower than patients newly diagnosed.

Sequencing libraries for TCR beta were prepared with iRepertoire HTBI primers and Arm-PCR of CDR3 regions. TCRdb ran MiXCR on the multiplex PCR reads and lists one entry per CDR3 protein. The table includes 650,000 to 700,000 distinct CDR3 sequences, about 30% detected once. This chain links TRBV5-1 with TRBJ2-6; no clear D. This sample comprised peripheral blood mononuclear cells (PBMCs), obtained when the disease was refractory, from a patient treated with antithyroid drugs. The origin of this receptor is a female donor with Graves disease. The CDR3 DNA is TGCGCCAGCACCCGGACCCCCTCTGGGGCCAACGTCCTGACTTTC. Protein: CASTRTPSGANVLTF.